The 9 T cell receptor beta chains presented below share a single source sample, sequenced in a study of blood T cell repertoires in COVID-19. The table came from immunoSEQ multiplex PCR; TCRdb's copy has only in-frame clones and leaves some out. The table records 240,000 or so clones, about 82% of them present only once. The sequenced sample consisted of peripheral blood. These receptors originate from a man older than 75 with acute or convalescent COVID-19.

The CDR3 protein is CASSLGVGELFF. The CDR3 region has the DNA TGTGCCAGCAGCTTGGGCGTCGGGGAGCTGTTTTTT. The V call is TRBV5-6, the J call TRBJ2-2; no clear D. The CDR3 consists of 12 residues. The ends were cut back, 0 bases at V and 7 bases at J, with 4 bases in the middle. From germline, CDR1 is SGHDT and CDR2 YYEEEE.

This clone has more than one count but fewer than ten. This sequence joins TRBV6-6 and TRBJ1-2; D call uncertain. Looked up from germline, CDR1 is MNHNY and CDR2 is SVGAGI (reference sequence). Trimming removed 4 bases at V and 3 bases at J, with 3 bases between. This CDR3 is 11 amino acids long. The CDR3 sequence is CASSSDYGYTF. The CDR3 nucleotides are TGTGCCAGCAGTTCGGACTATGGCTACACCTTC.

This sequence joins TRBV6-6 and TRBJ1-1, with TRBD1 identical over 8 bases. The J segment lost 1 base and the V segment lost 6 bases, leaving 7 bases of the junction unmatched. The CDR3 loop spans 15 amino acids. Germline CDR1 MNHNY, CDR2 SVGAGI (reference sequence). CDR3 residues: CASRNPGTGNTEAFF. The CDR3 DNA reads as TGTGCCAGCAGAAACCCCGGGACAGGGAACACTGAAGCTTTCTTT.

The chain combines TRBV10-3 with TRBJ2-1; D is unresolved. The V end was cut by 3 bases, the J end by 5 bases, with 11 bases between. The germline CDR1 and CDR2 sequences are ENHRY and SYGVKD. The CDR3 covers 14 residues. This CDR3 reads CAISDQLPHNEQFF. CDR3 in DNA: TGTGCCATCAGTGACCAACTACCCCACAATGAGCAGTTCTTC.

This chain joins TRBV5-1 and TRBJ2-3, with D possibly being TRBD1 (6 bases). V was trimmed by 4 bases and J by 3 bases, leaving 15 bases between them. This CDR3 spans 15 amino acids. Germline V lookup: CDR1 SGHRS, CDR2 YFSETQ. CDR3 protein: CASSLSGHQTDTQYF. In nucleotides, the CDR3 is TGCGCCAGCAGCCTCTCGGGACACCAAACAGATACGCAGTATTTT. The whole variable domain, filled in from reference TRBV5-1 and TRBJ2-3, reads KAGVTQTPRYLIKTRGQQVTLSCSPISGHRSVSWYQQTPGQGLQFLFEYFSETQRNKGNFPGRFSGRQFSNSRSEMNVSTLELGDSALYLCASSLSGHQTDTQYFGPGTRLTVL.

The V call is TRBV11-2, the J call TRBJ2-4; 9 bases line up with TRBD2. The length of the CDR3 is 18 residues. J gave up 0 bases and V 7 bases, and 13 bases lay outside the gene matches. From germline, CDR1 is SGHAT and CDR2 FQNNGV. CDR3 region: CASTVVGGGVLAKNIQYF. In DNA form, the CDR3 reads TGTGCCAGCACCGTTGTGGGCGGGGGGGTGCTAGCCAAAAACATTCAGTACTTC.

In DNA form, the CDR3 reads TGTGCCAGCAGTTTTGGAGAAAACTATGGCTACACCTTC. Its protein product is CASSFGENYGYTF. The V call is TRBV27, the J call TRBJ1-2; D call uncertain. The V end lost 3 bases, the J end lost 2 bases, and 7 bases lay between the germline ends. Germline CDR1 MNHEY, CDR2 SMNVEV (reference sequence). This CDR3 region has 13 residues.

The V gene is TRBV14, the J gene TRBJ1-6, with TRBD1 as a possible D gene (5 bases). Trimming shortened V by 1 base and J by 10 bases, and 11 bases separated the two germline ends. The CDR3 has 14 amino acids. Germline V gene lookup returns CDR1 SGHDN and CDR2 FVKESK. CDR3 DNA: TGTGCCAGCAGCCAAGGGGGTGGGGGGTCACCCCTCCACTTT. It codes for CASSQGGGGSPLHF.

This clone has only a few counts. The genes are TRBV7-9 and TRBJ1-5; no definite D call. The germline V gene has CDR1 SEHNR and CDR2 FQNEAQ (reference sequence). V gave up 5 bases and J gave up 3 bases, with 8 bases separating them. This CDR3 is built from 13 residues. DNA of the CDR3: TGTGCCAGCAGCATGAACTCCAATCAGCCCCAGCATTTT. As protein: CASSMNSNQPQHF.